What follows are 20 T cell receptor beta chains derived from one specimen sequenced in a study of blood T cells in healthy people across ages. The use of a sample-barcoded 5' primer and a J-beta primer mix characterized a second PCR of 7 to 11 cycles. TCRdb re-analysed the 5' RACE reads in MiXCR, keeping a single row per CDR3 protein. The sample carries some 1,500,000 distinct CDR3 sequences, 42% recorded once. Sequencing was carried out using blood. The source of these receptors is a woman between 18 and 29 years old in good health.

V gene TRBV29-1 combines with J gene TRBJ1-1; D unclear. The V gene lost 4 bases and the J gene lost 5 bases, with 11 bases spanning the gap. The length of the CDR3 is 12 residues. In germline, CDR1 is SQVTM, CDR2 ANQGSEA. The CDR3 protein is CSVAEVGTEAFF. The CDR3, as DNA: TGCAGCGTTGCCGAGGTCGGGACTGAAGCTTTCTTT.

This clonotype was seen just once. The chain uses TRBV11-2 and TRBJ1-1; D gene unclear. CDR3 length: 14 residues. Trimming removed 1 base at V and 10 bases at J, with 16 bases between. CDR1 and CDR2 from the germline V gene are SGHAT and FQNNGV. The CDR3: CASSLGPEMGGAFF. CDR3 nucleotides: TGTGCCAGCAGCTTAGGGCCAGAGATGGGTGGAGCTTTCTTT.

The chain joins TRBV29-1 to TRBJ1-1; no firm D call. Trimming took 5 bases from V and 3 from J, leaving 16 bases between them. The CDR3 contains 14 residues. Germline lookup yields CDR1 SQVTM and CDR2 ANQGSEA. This CDR3 is CSVNRVFGDTEAFF. CDR3 sequence (DNA): TGCAGCGTTAATAGGGTTTTCGGGGACACTGAAGCTTTCTTT.

This chain connects TRBV7-2 to TRBJ2-1; TRBD2 might be the D (6 bases). The CDR3 totals 14 residues. V was pared by 3 bases and J by 13 bases, with 19 bases between. The germline V gene has CDR1 SGHTA and CDR2 FQGNSA. The CDR3 nucleotides are TGTGCCAGCAGCTTGGCGGGAATGAAAGAGACCCAGTTCTTC. As protein: CASSLAGMKETQFF.

This chain joins TRBV29-1 and TRBJ1-1; D is unclear. V lost 2 bases to trimming and J lost 1 base, with 11 bases between them. This CDR3 spans 14 amino acids. Germline CDR1 reads SQVTM; CDR2 reads ANQGSEA. This CDR3 is CSVEIHGGNTEAFF. CDR3 nucleotides: TGCAGCGTTGAAATCCACGGAGGGAACACTGAAGCTTTCTTT.

This clonotype was counted only a few times. This rearrangement joins TRBV20-1 to TRBJ2-7; no clear D gene. V dropped 0 bases and J dropped 10 bases, with 25 bases sitting between them. The germline gives CDR1 DFQATT, CDR2 SNEGSKA (reference sequence). The CDR3 totals 16 residues. CDR3 residues: CSARDVAGPPFETQYF. CDR3 coding DNA: TGCAGTGCTAGAGATGTAGCCGGACCCCCTTTTGAAACCCAGTACTTC.

This clonotype appeared a few times. The chain combines TRBV24-1 with TRBJ2-3; a possible D gene is TRBD1 (6 bases). CDR1 KGHDR and CDR2 SFDVKD come from the germline V gene. The CDR3 contains 16 residues. V was pared by 0 bases and J by 2 bases, with 11 bases between. The CDR3, as DNA: TGTGCCACCAGTGATTTGCATGGACAGAACACAGATACGCAGTATTTT. Residues: CATSDLHGQNTDTQYF.

The chain joins TRBV7-6 to TRBJ2-1; 8 nucleotides match TRBD2. This CDR3 is 17 amino acids long. CDR1 is SGHVS, CDR2 FNYEAQ, per germline. V shed 5 bases, J shed 5 bases, and the junction held 14 bases outside the gene matches. CDR3: CASSLLLGAGENNEQFF. CDR3 nucleotides: TGTGCCAGCAGCCTGCTTCTTGGAGCGGGGGAGAACAATGAGCAGTTCTTC.

V and J are TRBV15 and TRBJ2-1; D is unresolved. The CDR3 has 15 residues. Germline V lookup: CDR1 LNHNV, CDR2 YYDKDF (reference sequence). Trimming removed 1 base at V and 2 bases at J, with 9 bases between. The CDR3 DNA follows: TGTGCCACCAGCAGAGGTAGCAACCCCTACAATGAGCAGTTCTTC. Translating it yields CATSRGSNPYNEQFF.

V gene TRBV12-3 or TRBV12-4 combines with J gene TRBJ2-1, with no clear D. The CDR3 is made up of 11 amino acids. Trimming left V 5 bases short and J 15 bases short, with 14 bases between. CDR3 DNA sequence: TGTGCCAGCAGTCTCGGACCCAGTGGGTTCTTC. Amino acid sequence: CASSLGPSGFF.

The J gene is TRBJ1-2, the V gene TRBV15; TRBD1 aligns across 7 bases. Germline CDR1 reads LNHNV; CDR2 reads YYDKDF (reference sequence). The CDR3 runs to 14 residues. V was clipped by 3 bases and J by 6 bases; unmatched bases: 7. The CDR3, as DNA: TGTGCCACCAGCAGGTACAGGGGAGTGGATGGCTACACCTTC. Its protein product is CATSRYRGVDGYTF.

This clonotype appeared once. The chain recombines TRBV6-2 or TRBV6-3 with TRBJ2-5; perhaps TRBD2 as D (7 bases). The last part of the DNA fits TRBJ2-4 better; the J call may be wrong. This CDR3 spans 16 amino acids. CDR1 is MNHEY, CDR2 SVGEGT, per germline. CDR3 loop: CASSFRGQRERNIQYF. CDR3 coding DNA: TGTGCCAGCAGTTTCCGCGGACAGCGGGAACGAAACATTCAGTACTTC.

The chain links TRBV6-5 to TRBJ2-5, with D tentatively TRBD2 (6 bases). With 0 bases removed from V and 5 bases from J, the gap between germline ends came to 16 bases. This CDR3 region has 16 residues. Looked up from germline, CDR1 is MNHEY and CDR2 is SVGAGI. DNA for the CDR3: TGTGCCAGCAGTTACTCGCTACGGGAGAGTTGGGAGACCCAGTACTTC. Translating it yields CASSYSLRESWETQYF.

The chain employs TRBV29-1 and TRBJ1-2; 7 bases align to TRBD1. The CDR3 covers 12 residues. Germline CDR1 and CDR2: SQVTM and ANQGSEA. Germline trimming cut 7 bases from V and 4 bases from J; bases unmatched to any gene: 6. The CDR3 sequence: CSADRVRYGYTF. In nucleotides, the CDR3 is TGCAGCGCAGACAGGGTGCGCTATGGCTACACCTTC.

This clonotype has just one count. It may be a read error: a sequence one base away is much more abundant. The chain links TRBV20-1 to TRBJ2-1, with 8 nucleotides matching TRBD2. Germline CDR1 and CDR2: DFQATT and SNEGSKA (reference sequence). The CDR3 loop spans 14 amino acids. Losses at the gene ends were 1 base for V and 8 bases for J; bases not matched to a gene: 7. The CDR3 region is CSARGAGGHYEQFF. For the CDR3, the DNA is TGCAGTGCTAGAGGGGCGGGAGGCCACTATGAGCAGTTCTTC.

This clonotype was detected ten times or more. The V gene is TRBV5-1, the J gene TRBJ2-1; 10 positions agree with TRBD2. Germline V gene data show CDR1 as SGHRS and CDR2 as YFSETQ. The CDR3 totals 15 residues. Trimming cost V 3 bases and J 4 bases; bases outside gene matches: 4. This CDR3 is CASSYGTSDYNEQFF. The CDR3 DNA sequence: TGCGCCAGCAGCTACGGGACTAGCGATTACAATGAGCAGTTCTTC.

The chain joins TRBV7-9 to TRBJ2-7; 7 bases fit TRBD1. Germline CDR1 reads SEHNR; CDR2 reads FQNEAQ (reference sequence). There are 14 residues in the CDR3. V shed 5 bases, J shed 2 bases, and the junction held 6 bases outside the gene matches. The CDR3 DNA sequence: TGTGCCAGCAGCGCCTATGGGACAGCCTACGAGCAGTACTTC. Amino acid sequence: CASSAYGTAYEQYF.

This rearrangement joins TRBV13 to TRBJ2-1; D may be TRBD1 or TRBD2 (8 bases each). Between the trimmed V and J ends, which lost 8 bases and 6 bases, there was a span of 17 bases. CDR1 and CDR2 (germline): PRHDT, FYEKMQ (reference sequence). The CDR3 is 14 amino acids. The CDR3 sequence: CASGQGLVINEQFF. DNA of the CDR3: TGTGCCAGCGGACAGGGACTAGTAATCAATGAGCAGTTCTTC.

CDR3 coding DNA: TGCGCCAGCAGAACTACAGCTACGAGCTACGAGCAGTACTTC. It yields the protein CASRTTATSYEQYF. The chain combines TRBV4-3 with TRBJ2-7; D gene uncertain. This CDR3 region has 14 residues. Germline V gives CDR1 LGHNA, CDR2 YSLEER. V was trimmed by 6 bases and J by 3 bases, leaving 15 bases between them.

This clonotype has just a few counts. The genes are TRBV30 and TRBJ2-2; no clear D. Per germline, CDR1 GTSNPN and CDR2 SVGIG (reference sequence). Trimming stripped 6 bases from V and 5 bases from J, with 10 bases between. The CDR3 spans 12 residues. CDR3: CACLLHTGELFF. DNA for the CDR3: TGTGCCTGTCTATTGCATACCGGGGAGCTGTTTTTT.